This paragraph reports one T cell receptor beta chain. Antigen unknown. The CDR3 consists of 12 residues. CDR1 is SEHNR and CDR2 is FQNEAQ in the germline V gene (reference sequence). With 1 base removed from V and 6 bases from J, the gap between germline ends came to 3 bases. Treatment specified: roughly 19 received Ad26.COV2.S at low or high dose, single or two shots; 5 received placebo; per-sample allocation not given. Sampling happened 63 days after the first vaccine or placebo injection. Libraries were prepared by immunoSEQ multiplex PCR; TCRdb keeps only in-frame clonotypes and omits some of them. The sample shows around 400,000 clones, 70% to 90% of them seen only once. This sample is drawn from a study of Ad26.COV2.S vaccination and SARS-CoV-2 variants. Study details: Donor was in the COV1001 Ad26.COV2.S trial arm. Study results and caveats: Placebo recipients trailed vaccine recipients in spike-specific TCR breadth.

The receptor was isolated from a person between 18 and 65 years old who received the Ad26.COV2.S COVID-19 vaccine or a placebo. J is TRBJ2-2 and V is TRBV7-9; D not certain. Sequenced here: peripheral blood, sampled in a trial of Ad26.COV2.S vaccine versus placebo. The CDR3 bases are TGTGCCAGCAGCTTAGGCCCCGGGGAGCTGTTTTTT. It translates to CASSLGPGELFF.